The 14 T cell receptor beta chains below come from one sample, sequenced in a study of blood T cell repertoires in COVID-19. TCRdb keeps only in-frame clones here, not all; method: immunoSEQ multiplex PCR. The sample consists of fewer than 250,000 clones, about 90% of them appearing once. Sequenced input: peripheral blood. The receptor set was obtained from a man aged 30 to 39 with acute or convalescent COVID-19.

The CDR3 DNA reads TGTGCCAGTAGTATTGGGCCCGAGGACTTTTATAGCAATCAGCCCCAGCATTTT. Translating gives CASSIGPEDFYSNQPQHF. This chain joins TRBV19 and TRBJ1-5; D remains unclear. The germline CDR1 and CDR2 sequences are LNHDA and SQIVND (reference sequence). Trimming removed 3 bases at V and 0 bases at J, with 18 bases between. This CDR3 has 18 residues.

The chain links TRBV27 to TRBJ1-6, with D perhaps TRBD1 (6 bases). V shed 4 bases and J shed 9 bases, with 13 bases lying between them. Germline values: CDR1 MNHEY, CDR2 SMNVEV (reference sequence). The CDR3 spans 14 residues. The DNA of the CDR3 is TGTGCCAGCAGTTCTCCTGCGACAGGTTCACCCCTCCACTTT. The encoded protein is CASSSPATGSPLHF.

The rearrangement uses TRBV27 and TRBJ2-1; 9 nucleotides align to TRBD2. This CDR3 region has 14 residues. J gave up 8 bases and V 3 bases, and 5 bases lay outside the gene matches. Germline V lookup: CDR1 MNHEY, CDR2 SMNVEV (reference sequence). The CDR3 sequence: CASSFRLAVDEQFF. The DNA of the CDR3 is TGTGCCAGCAGTTTTCGACTAGCGGTCGATGAGCAGTTCTTC.

The chain couples TRBV5-1 to TRBJ2-1, with D perhaps matching TRBD1 (5 bases). Germline CDR1 SGHRS, CDR2 YFSETQ. The germline V and J ends were trimmed by 4 bases and 5 bases, with 22 bases remaining between them. The CDR3 totals 17 residues. CDR3: CASSGKPQVLSNNEQFF. CDR3 DNA sequence: TGCGCCAGCAGCGGGAAACCACAGGTCCTTTCAAACAATGAGCAGTTCTTC.

The V gene is TRBV28, the J gene TRBJ2-5, with 8 bases fitting TRBD1. V was clipped by 3 bases and J by 3 bases; unmatched bases: 6. The germline V gene has CDR1 MDHEN and CDR2 SYDVKM. This CDR3 has 15 amino acids. Here the CDR3 reads CASSFPGQGEETQYF. In nucleotides, the CDR3 is TGTGCCAGCAGTTTCCCCGGACAGGGAGAAGAGACCCAGTACTTC. Filled out from reference TRBV28 and TRBJ2-5, the complete variable domain reads DVKVTQSSRYLVKRTGEKVFLECVQDMDHENMFWYRQDPGLGLRLIYFSYDVKMKEKGDIPEGYSVSREKKERFSLILESASTNQTSMYLCASSFPGQGEETQYFGPGTRLLVL.

This clone was recorded once. The chain couples TRBV21-1 to TRBJ2-1; the table names TRBD2, a call not compared with the DNA. TRBV21-1 constitutes a pseudogene. This CDR3 region has 15 residues. The CDR3 loop reads CASRGGREWDNEQFF. The CDR3 DNA follows: TGTGCCAGCCGCGGGGGGCGGGAATGGGACAATGAGCAGTTCTTC.

The rearrangement links TRBV19 to TRBJ2-7; TRBD1 matches 10 bases. This CDR3 is 15 amino acids long. V was clipped by 7 bases and J by 1 base; unmatched bases: 7. From germline, CDR1 is LNHDA and CDR2 SQIVND (reference sequence). The CDR3 nucleotides are TGTGCCAGTAAATACCGGGACAGGGGATCCTACGAGCAGTACTTC. Translation gives CASKYRDRGSYEQYF. Together with reference TRBV19 and TRBJ2-7, the CDR3 gives the full variable domain: DGGITQSPKYLFRKEGQNVTLSCEQNLNHDAMYWYRQDPGQGLRLIYYSQIVNDFQKGDIAEGYSVSREKKESFPLTVTSAQKNPTAFYLCASKYRDRGSYEQYFGPGTRLTVT.

For the CDR3, the DNA is TGTGCCAGCAGCCTACTAGCGGGAGGAGCGTCGGAGCAGTTCTTC. This codes for CASSLLAGGASEQFF. The chain recombines TRBV11-1 with TRBJ2-1, with 12 bases aligning to TRBD2. The V and J ends lost 5 bases and 10 bases, in that order; junction bases with no gene match: 9. Germline V gives CDR1 SGHAT, CDR2 FQDESV (reference sequence). The CDR3 loop spans 15 amino acids.

The J gene is TRBJ1-4, the V gene TRBV11-2, with D unclear. Trimming cost V 9 bases and J 8 bases, with 10 bases left between them. This CDR3 comprises 11 residues. Per the germline V gene, CDR1 is SGHAT and CDR2 is FQNNGV. Here the CDR3 reads CASTHGEKLFF. Written as DNA, the CDR3 is TGTGCCAGTACCCACGGGGAAAAACTGTTTTTT.

The rearrangement links TRBV7-9 to TRBJ2-1, with 8 bases that match TRBD1. Per germline, CDR1 SEHNR and CDR2 FQNEAQ (reference sequence). The length of the CDR3 is 14 residues. V shed 4 bases, J shed 5 bases, and the junction held 4 bases outside the gene matches. This CDR3 reads CASSSGTGDNEQFF. The DNA for the CDR3 is TGTGCCAGCAGCTCCGGGACAGGAGACAATGAGCAGTTCTTC.

In its sample, this clone was seen a few times. The rearrangement uses TRBV30 and TRBJ1-2; D call uncertain. V gave up 7 bases and J gave up 0 bases, with 12 bases separating them. From germline, CDR1 is GTSNPN and CDR2 SVGIG (reference sequence). The CDR3 loop spans 13 amino acids. In DNA, the CDR3 is TGTGCCTCCCTGGGCGTCCCTAACTATGGCTACACCTTC. Protein product: CASLGVPNYGYTF.

This chain joins TRBV12-3 or TRBV12-4 and TRBJ1-2; 7 bases fit TRBD1. CDR3 size: 13 residues. The junction had 4 bases not matched to a gene; V was cut back by 5 bases and J by 4 bases. The CDR3 DNA follows: TGTGCCAGCAGTCAGACAGGGATCTATGGCTACACCTTC. Translation gives CASSQTGIYGYTF.

This chain uses TRBV15 with TRBJ2-5; 16 bases are shared with TRBD2. The CDR3 is made up of 15 amino acids. Germline CDR1 LNHNV, CDR2 YYDKDF (reference sequence). The J segment lost 5 bases and the V segment lost 3 bases, leaving 0 bases of the junction unmatched. CDR3 nucleotides: TGTGCCACCAGCAGGGGACTAGCGGGGGGGGAGACCCAGTACTTC. Translated, it gives CATSRGLAGGETQYF. The variable domain in full, with the rest retrieved from reference TRBV15 and TRBJ2-5, is DAMVIQNPRYQVTQFGKPVTLSCSQTLNHNVMYWYQQKSSQAPKLLFHYYDKDFNNEADTPDNFQSRRPNTSFCFLDIRSPGLGDTAMYLCATSRGLAGGETQYFGPGTRLLVL.

This clone was counted once. This chain connects TRBV7-2 to TRBJ2-1; 8 bases are a match to TRBD2. The CDR3 is 14 residues long. The V and J ends lost 1 base and 10 bases, in that order; junction bases with no gene match: 6. CDR1 is SGHTA and CDR2 is FQGNSA in the germline V gene. The CDR3 DNA sequence: TGTGCCAGCAGCTTAGATAGCGGGATGGGGGAGCAGTTCTTC. This encodes CASSLDSGMGEQFF.